This TCR beta chain was sequenced for a study of OX40 agonist ivuxolimab in advanced cancers. Study conclusions and caveats: Patients with a partial response at 0.1-3.0 mg/kg had among the lowest clonal expansion.

V gave up 7 bases and J gave up 10 bases, with 16 bases separating them. Looked up from germline, CDR1 is MNHEY and CDR2 is SVGAGI. This CDR3 has 13 amino acids. Only in-frame clones appear in the TCRdb table, and some are missing; sequencing was by immunoSEQ multiplex PCR. The sample carries around 140,000 clones, 90% recorded once. No patient had autoimmune disease or received systemic immunosuppression. Comments on this clone: Its antigen is unknown.

The chain employs TRBV6-5 and TRBJ1-4; TRBD1 is a possible D gene (5 bases). The sequenced sample was CD4+ or CD8+ T cells sorted from blood, obtained in a trial of the OX40 agonist ivuxolimab. This clonotype originated in an adult with an advanced solid tumor such as melanoma, head and neck, liver or kidney cancer. Here the CDR3 reads CASNDGVRGKLFF. CDR3 in DNA: TGTGCCAGCAACGACGGTGTGAGGGGAAAACTGTTTTTT.